This TCR beta chain was captured in a study of control samples from healthy donors and cancer patients. Germline V gene sequence: CDR1 SGHDN, CDR2 FVKESK. V was clipped by 4 bases and J by 7 bases; unmatched bases: 9. The CDR3 covers 14 residues. Libraries were prepared by immunoSEQ multiplex PCR; TCRdb keeps only in-frame clonotypes and omits some of them. Among 45,000 to 60,000 clones listed, 75% to 85% were seen once. The receptor's source is a man between 65 and 85 years old in good health. Specimen: blood. The chain joins TRBV14 to TRBJ1-2; 7 positions match TRBD1. DNA of the CDR3: TGTGCCAGCAGCCGTCGAACGACAGGGTCTGGCTACACCTTC. Encoded protein: CASSRRTTGSGYTF.